A selection of T cell receptor beta chains follows, all from one sample in a study of cytomegalovirus exposure and HLA in healthy donors. Assay: immunoSEQ multiplex PCR; the TCRdb copy retains only in-frame clones and omits some. The table lists roughly 260,000 clones, around 89% of them singletons. Material: PBMCs. These receptors came from a woman between 18 and 29 years old in good health and CMV-seronegative. CDR3s include the opening cysteine and the closing phenylalanine or tryptophan. A D gene is named only where the DNA matches it firmly. Clone size, where shown, is once, few, many, or a class for clones that have expanded.

V gene	clone size	D gene	CDR3 length	J gene	CDR3 DNA	CDR3 protein
TRBV11-2	.	.	16	TRBJ2-2	TGTGCCAGCAGCTTAGCCATAGGGACACTCACCGGGGAGCTGTTTTTT	CASSLAIGTLTGELFF
TRBV2	.	.	13	TRBJ2-4	TGTGCCAGCAGATCCGACGGCGGGAACATTCAGTACTTC	CASRSDGGNIQYF
TRBV27	few	.	17	TRBJ1-6	TGTGCCAGCAGTTTATGGTTGGGGCAGGGAGGAAATTCACCCCTCCACTTT	CASSLWLGQGGNSPLHF
TRBV7-8	.	TRBD1	17	TRBJ1-5	TGTGCCAGCAGCCCCAGGACAGGGTTTGATTTATGGCAGCCCCAGCATTTT	CASSPRTGFDLWQPQHF
TRBV7-9	few	TRBD2	15	TRBJ2-7	TGTGCCAGCAGCTTGGGACTAGGGAAGTCCTACGAGCAGTACTTC	CASSLGLGKSYEQYF
TRBV4-1	.	TRBD1	17	TRBJ2-3	TGCGCCAGCAGCCAAGAGGTAGGGACAGGGGGTTCAGATACGCAGTATTTT	CASSQEVGTGGSDTQYF
TRBV4-1	.	.	14	TRBJ1-1	TGCGCCAGCAGCCAAGCCAGGGTAAACACTGAAGCTTTCTTT	CASSQARVNTEAFF
TRBV7-8	.	.	15	TRBJ1-2	TGTGCCAGCAGCTCTTTGATGGGGCCCTCTTATGGCTACACCTTC	CASSSLMGPSYGYTF
TRBV27	.	.	16	TRBJ1-1	TGTGCCAGCAGTTTAGACTTCATGGGTCTGAACACTGAAGCTTTCTTT	CASSLDFMGLNTEAFF
TRBV5-6	.	TRBD1	15	TRBJ2-5	TGTGCCAGCAGCTTGGAAGGGGGCCGGCTTTGGACCCAGTACTTC	CASSLEGGRLWTQYF